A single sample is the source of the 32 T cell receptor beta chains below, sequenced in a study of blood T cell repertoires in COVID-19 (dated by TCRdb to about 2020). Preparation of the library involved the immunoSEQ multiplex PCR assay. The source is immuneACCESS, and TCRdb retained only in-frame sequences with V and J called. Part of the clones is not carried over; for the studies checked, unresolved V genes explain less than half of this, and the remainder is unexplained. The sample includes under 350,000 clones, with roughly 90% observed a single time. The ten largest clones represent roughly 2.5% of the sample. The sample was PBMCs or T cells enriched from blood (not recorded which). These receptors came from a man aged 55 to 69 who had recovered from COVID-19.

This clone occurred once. The CDR3, as DNA: TGTGCCAGCAGTTACAGGGGCAGGGATCAAGGCTACACCTTC. As protein: CASSYRGRDQGYTF. The chain carries TRBV6-5 and TRBJ1-2; TRBD1 is a possible D gene (5 bases). With 2 bases removed from V and 8 bases from J, the gap between germline ends came to 15 bases. Germline CDR1 and CDR2: MNHEY and SVGAGI. The CDR3 consists of 14 residues.

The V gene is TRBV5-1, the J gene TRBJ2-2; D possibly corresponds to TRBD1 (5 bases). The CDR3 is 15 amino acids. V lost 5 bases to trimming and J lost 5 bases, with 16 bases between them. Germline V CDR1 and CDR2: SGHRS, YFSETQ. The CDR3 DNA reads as TGCGCCAGCAGACAGATGCAGGGTACGACCGGGGAGCTGTTTTTT. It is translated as CASRQMQGTTGELFF. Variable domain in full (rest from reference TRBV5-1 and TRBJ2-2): KAGVTQTPRYLIKTRGQQVTLSCSPISGHRSVSWYQQTPGQGLQFLFEYFSETQRNKGNFPGRFSGRQFSNSRSEMNVSTLELGDSALYLCASRQMQGTTGELFFGEGSRLTVL.

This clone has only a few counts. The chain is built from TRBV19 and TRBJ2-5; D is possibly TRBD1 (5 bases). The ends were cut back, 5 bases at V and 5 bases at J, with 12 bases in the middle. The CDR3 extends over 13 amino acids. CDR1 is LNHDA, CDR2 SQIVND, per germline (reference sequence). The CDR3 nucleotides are TGTGCCAGTAGTCGGACATTCACGGAGACCCAGTACTTC. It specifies CASSRTFTETQYF.

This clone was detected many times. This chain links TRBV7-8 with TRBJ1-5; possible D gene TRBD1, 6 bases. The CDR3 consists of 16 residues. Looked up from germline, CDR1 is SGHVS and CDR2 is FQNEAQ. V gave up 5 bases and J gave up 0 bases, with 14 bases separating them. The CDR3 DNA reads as TGTGCCAGCAGCCCTCGACAGGAACTTAGCAATCAGCCCCAGCATTTT. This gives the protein CASSPRQELSNQPQHF.

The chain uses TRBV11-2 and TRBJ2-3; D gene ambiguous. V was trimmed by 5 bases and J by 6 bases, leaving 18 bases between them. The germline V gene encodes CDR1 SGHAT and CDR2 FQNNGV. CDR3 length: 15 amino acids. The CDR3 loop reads CASSQNSPPSDTQYF. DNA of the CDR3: TGTGCCAGCAGCCAAAACTCGCCTCCCTCCGATACGCAGTATTTT.

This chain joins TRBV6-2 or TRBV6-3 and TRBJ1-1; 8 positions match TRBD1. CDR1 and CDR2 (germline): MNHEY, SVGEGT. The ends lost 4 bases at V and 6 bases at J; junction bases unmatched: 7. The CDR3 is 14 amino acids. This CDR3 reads CASSSDRELAEAFF. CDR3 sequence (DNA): TGTGCCAGCAGTTCGGACAGGGAATTGGCTGAAGCTTTCTTT.

CDR3 DNA: TGTGCCAGCAGTTCCTGGGGGGTAGACAATCAGCCCCAGCATTTT. Its protein is CASSSWGVDNQPQHF. The genes are TRBV27 and TRBJ1-5; tentative D call: TRBD1 (5 bases). V was pared by 4 bases and J by 3 bases, with 13 bases between. CDR3 size: 15 residues. Germline CDR1 and CDR2: MNHEY and SMNVEV (reference sequence).

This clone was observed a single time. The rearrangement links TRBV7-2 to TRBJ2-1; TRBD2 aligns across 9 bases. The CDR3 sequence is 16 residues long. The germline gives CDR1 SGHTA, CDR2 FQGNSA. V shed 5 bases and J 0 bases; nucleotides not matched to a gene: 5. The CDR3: CASSTSGGPSYNEQFF. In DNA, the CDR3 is TGTGCCAGCAGCACCAGCGGGGGGCCCTCCTACAATGAGCAGTTCTTC.

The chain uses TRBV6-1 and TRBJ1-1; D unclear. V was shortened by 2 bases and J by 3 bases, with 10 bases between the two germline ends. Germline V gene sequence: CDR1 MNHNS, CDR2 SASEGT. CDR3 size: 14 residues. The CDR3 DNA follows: TGTGCCAGCAGTGAACTGGCCCATGACACTGAAGCTTTCTTT. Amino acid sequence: CASSELAHDTEAFF.

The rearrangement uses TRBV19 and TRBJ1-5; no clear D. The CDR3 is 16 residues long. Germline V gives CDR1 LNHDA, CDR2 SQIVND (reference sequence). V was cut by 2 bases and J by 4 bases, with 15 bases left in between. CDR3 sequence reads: CASSISSGAQNQPQHF. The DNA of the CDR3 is TGTGCCAGTAGTATATCGTCAGGTGCTCAGAATCAGCCCCAGCATTTT.

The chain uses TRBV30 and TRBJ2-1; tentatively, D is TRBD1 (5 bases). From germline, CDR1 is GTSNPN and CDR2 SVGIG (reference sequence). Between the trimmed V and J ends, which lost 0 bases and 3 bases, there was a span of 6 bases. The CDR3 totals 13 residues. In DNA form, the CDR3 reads TGTGCCTGGAGTGTAGACAGCTACAATGAGCAGTTCTTC. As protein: CAWSVDSYNEQFF.

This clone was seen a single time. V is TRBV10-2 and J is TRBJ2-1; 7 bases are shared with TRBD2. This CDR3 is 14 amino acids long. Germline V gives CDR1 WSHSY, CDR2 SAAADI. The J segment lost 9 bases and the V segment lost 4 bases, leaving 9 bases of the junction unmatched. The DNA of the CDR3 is TGCGCCAGCAGTGTCGAGGGAGGGCCTCGTGAGCAGTTCTTC. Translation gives CASSVEGGPREQFF.

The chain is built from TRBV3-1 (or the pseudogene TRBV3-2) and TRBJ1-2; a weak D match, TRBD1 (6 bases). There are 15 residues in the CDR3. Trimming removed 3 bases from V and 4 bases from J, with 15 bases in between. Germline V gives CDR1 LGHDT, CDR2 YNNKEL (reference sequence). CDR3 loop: CASSQAGEDFYGYTF. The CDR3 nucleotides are TGTGCCAGCAGCCAGGCAGGGGAAGATTTCTATGGCTACACCTTC.

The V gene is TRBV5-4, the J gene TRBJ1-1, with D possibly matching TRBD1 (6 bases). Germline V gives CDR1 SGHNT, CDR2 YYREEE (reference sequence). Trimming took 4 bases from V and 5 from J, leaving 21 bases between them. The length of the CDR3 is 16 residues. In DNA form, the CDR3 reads TGTGCCAGCAGCGACCCCACCGCGGGGGGCGATACTGAAGCTTTCTTT. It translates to CASSDPTAGGDTEAFF.

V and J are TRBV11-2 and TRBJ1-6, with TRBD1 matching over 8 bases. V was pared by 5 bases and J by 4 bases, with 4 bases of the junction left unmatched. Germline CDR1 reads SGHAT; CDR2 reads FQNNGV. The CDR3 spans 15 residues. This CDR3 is CASSRTGTYNSPLHF. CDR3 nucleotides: TGTGCCAGCAGCCGGACAGGGACTTATAATTCACCCCTCCACTTT.

The CDR3 sequence: CASSPRVSGRLYEQYF. The CDR3 DNA reads TGTGCCAGCAGCCCCCGGGTTAGCGGGAGGCTATACGAGCAGTACTTC. The rearrangement joins TRBV9 to TRBJ2-7; 10 bases agree with TRBD2. The germline gives CDR1 SGDLS, CDR2 YYNGEE. The CDR3 has 16 residues. Losses at the gene ends were 4 bases for V and 4 bases for J; bases not matched to a gene: 11. The full variable domain, in which reference TRBV9 and TRBJ2-7 provide the parts outside the CDR3, is DSGVTQTPKHLITATGQRVTLRCSPRSGDLSVYWYQQSLDQGLQFLIQYYNGEERAKGNILERFSAQQFPDLHSELNLSSLELGDSALYFCASSPRVSGRLYEQYFGPGTRLTVT.

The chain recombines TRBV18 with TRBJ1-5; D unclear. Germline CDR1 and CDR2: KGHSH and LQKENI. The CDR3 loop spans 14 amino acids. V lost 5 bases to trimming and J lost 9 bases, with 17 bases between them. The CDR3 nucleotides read TGTGCCAGCTCAGACTCCCATGCTGATCGGCCCCAGCATTTT. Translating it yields CASSDSHADRPQHF.

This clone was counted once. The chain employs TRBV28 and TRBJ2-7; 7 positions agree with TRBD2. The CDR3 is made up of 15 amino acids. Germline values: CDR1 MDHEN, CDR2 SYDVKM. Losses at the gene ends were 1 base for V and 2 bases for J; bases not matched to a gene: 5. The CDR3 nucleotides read TGTGCCAGCAGTTTATCATTCCGGGGGGCCTACGAGCAGTACTTC. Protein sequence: CASSLSFRGAYEQYF. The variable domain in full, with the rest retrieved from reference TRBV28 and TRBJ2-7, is DVKVTQSSRYLVKRTGEKVFLECVQDMDHENMFWYRQDPGLGLRLIYFSYDVKMKEKGDIPEGYSVSREKKERFSLILESASTNQTSMYLCASSLSFRGAYEQYFGPGTRLTVT.

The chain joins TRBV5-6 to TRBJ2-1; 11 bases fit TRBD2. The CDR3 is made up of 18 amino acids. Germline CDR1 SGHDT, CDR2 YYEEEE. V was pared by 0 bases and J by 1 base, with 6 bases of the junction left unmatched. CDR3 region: CASSLGIAGGPSYNEQFF. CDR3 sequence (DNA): TGTGCCAGCAGCTTGGGGATAGCGGGAGGGCCGTCCTACAATGAGCAGTTCTTC.

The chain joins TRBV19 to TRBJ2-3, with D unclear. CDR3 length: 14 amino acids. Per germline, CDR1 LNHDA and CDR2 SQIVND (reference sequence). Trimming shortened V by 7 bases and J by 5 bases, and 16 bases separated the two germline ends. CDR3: CASNDLRLGDTQYF. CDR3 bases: TGTGCCAGTAACGACCTCAGGTTAGGAGATACGCAGTATTTT.

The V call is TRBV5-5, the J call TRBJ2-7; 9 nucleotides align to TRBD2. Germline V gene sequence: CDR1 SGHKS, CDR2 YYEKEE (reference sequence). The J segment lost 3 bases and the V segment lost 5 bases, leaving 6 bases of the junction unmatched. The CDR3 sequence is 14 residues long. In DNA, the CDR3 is TGTGCCAGCAGTGCCGGGACTAGCATCTACGAGCAGTACTTC. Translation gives CASSAGTSIYEQYF.

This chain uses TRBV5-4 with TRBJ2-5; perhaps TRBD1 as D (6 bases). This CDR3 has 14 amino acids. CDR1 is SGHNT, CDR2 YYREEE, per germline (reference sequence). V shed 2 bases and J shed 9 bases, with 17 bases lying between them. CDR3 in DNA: TGTGCCAGCAGCTTATCAGAGGGGGTCGGATCCCAGTACTTC. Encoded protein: CASSLSEGVGSQYF.

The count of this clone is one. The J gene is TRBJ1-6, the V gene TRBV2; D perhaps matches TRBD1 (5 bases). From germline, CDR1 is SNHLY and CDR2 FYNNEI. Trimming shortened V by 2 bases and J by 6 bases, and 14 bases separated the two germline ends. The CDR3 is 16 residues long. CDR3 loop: CASSELGQPSNSPLHF. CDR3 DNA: TGTGCCAGCAGTGAACTTGGACAACCATCTAATTCACCCCTCCACTTT.

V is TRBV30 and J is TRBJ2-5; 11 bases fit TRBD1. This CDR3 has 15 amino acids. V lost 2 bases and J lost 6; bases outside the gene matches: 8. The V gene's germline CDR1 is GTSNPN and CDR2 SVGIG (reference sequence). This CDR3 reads CAWSLWTGGVKTQYF. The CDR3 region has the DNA TGTGCCTGGAGTCTTTGGACAGGGGGCGTTAAGACCCAGTACTTC. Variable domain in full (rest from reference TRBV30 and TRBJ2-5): SQTIHQWPATLVQPVGSPLSLECTVEGTSNPNLYWYRQAAGRGLQLLFYSVGIGQISSEVPQNLSASRPQDRQFILSSKKLLLSDSGFYLCAWSLWTGGVKTQYFGPGTRLLVL.

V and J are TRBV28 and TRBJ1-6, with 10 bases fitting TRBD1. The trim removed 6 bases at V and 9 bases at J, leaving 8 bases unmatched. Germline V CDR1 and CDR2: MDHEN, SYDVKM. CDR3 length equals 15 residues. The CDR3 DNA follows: TGTGCCAGCAGGCCCGCCGGGACAGGGGTTTCACCCCTCCACTTT. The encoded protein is CASRPAGTGVSPLHF. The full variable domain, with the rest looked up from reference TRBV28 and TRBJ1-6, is DVKVTQSSRYLVKRTGEKVFLECVQDMDHENMFWYRQDPGLGLRLIYFSYDVKMKEKGDIPEGYSVSREKKERFSLILESASTNQTSMYLCASRPAGTGVSPLHFGNGTRLTVT.

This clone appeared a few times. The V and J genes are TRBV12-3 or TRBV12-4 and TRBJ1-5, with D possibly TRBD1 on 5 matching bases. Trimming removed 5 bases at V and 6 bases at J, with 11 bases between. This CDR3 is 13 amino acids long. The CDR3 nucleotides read TGTGCCAGCAGTAGGGGACTAAGTCAGCCCCAGCATTTT. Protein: CASSRGLSQPQHF.

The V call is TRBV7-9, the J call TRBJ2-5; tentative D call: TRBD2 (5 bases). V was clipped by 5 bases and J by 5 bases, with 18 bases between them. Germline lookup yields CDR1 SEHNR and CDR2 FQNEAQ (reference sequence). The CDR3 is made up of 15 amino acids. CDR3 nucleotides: TGTGCCAGCAGCCAAACGTCCGAACCGGGGGAGACCCAGTACTTC. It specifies CASSQTSEPGETQYF.

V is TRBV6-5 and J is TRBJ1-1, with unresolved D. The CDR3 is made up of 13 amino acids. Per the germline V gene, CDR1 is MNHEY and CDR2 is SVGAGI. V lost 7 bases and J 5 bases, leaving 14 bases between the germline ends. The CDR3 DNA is TGTGCCAGCAACCAAGGACTCGTTACTGAAGCTTTCTTT. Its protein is CASNQGLVTEAFF.

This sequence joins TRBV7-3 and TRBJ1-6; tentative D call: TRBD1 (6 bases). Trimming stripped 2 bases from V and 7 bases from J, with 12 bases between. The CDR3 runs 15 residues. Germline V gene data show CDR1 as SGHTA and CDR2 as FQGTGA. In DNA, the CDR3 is TGTGCCAGCAGCTTAGACGGACAGCCCAATTCACCCCTCCACTTT. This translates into CASSLDGQPNSPLHF.

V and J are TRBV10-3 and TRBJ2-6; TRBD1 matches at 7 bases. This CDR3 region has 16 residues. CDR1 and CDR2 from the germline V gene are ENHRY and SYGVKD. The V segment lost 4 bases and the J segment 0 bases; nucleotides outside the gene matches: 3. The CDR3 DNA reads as TGTGCCATCAGTGGGGACAGTCTCTCTGGGGCCAACGTCCTGACTTTC. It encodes CAISGDSLSGANVLTF.

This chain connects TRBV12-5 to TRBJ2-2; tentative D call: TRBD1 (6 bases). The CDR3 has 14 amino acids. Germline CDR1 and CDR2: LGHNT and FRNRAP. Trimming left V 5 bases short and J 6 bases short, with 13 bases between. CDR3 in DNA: TGTGCTAGTGGTCCCCGGACAGATCCCGGGGAGCTGTTTTTT. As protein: CASGPRTDPGELFF.

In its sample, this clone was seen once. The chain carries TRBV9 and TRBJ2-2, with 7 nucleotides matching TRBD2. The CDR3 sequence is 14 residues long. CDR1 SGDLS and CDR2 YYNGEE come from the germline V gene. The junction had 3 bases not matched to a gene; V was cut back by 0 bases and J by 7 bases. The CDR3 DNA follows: TGTGCCAGCAGCGTAGGGGGCGGGAGCGGGGAGCTGTTTTTT. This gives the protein CASSVGGGSGELFF.